The 31 T cell receptor beta chains below come from one sample, sequenced in a study of cytomegalovirus exposure and HLA in healthy donors. Both 60 Vbeta primers and 13 Jbeta primers went into the PCR. Assay used: immunoSEQ multiplex PCR; TCRdb lists only in-frame clones, some missing. Altogether around 85,000 clones are present, 65% to 75% being singletons, with the ten largest covering around 4%. Sequenced material: PBMCs. The origin of the receptors is a man aged 55 to 70 in good health and CMV-seronegative.

This chain uses TRBV9 with TRBJ1-2; D possibly corresponds to TRBD1 (6 bases). Germline CDR1 and CDR2: SGDLS and YYNGEE. This CDR3 is 15 amino acids long. The V gene lost 0 bases and the J gene lost 4 bases, with 13 bases spanning the gap. The CDR3 sequence: CASSVEEGGGYGYTF. The CDR3 DNA sequence: TGTGCCAGCAGCGTAGAAGAGGGGGGGGGCTATGGCTACACCTTC.

This sequence joins TRBV10-3 and TRBJ1-6; 9 positions match TRBD1. The germline gives CDR1 ENHRY, CDR2 SYGVKD. The V segment lost 4 bases and the J segment 7 bases; nucleotides outside the gene matches: 8. There are 16 residues in the CDR3. CDR3 DNA sequence: TGTGCCATCAGTGGAACAGGGGGCGCGGGAAATTCACCCCTCCACTTT. Translated, it gives CAISGTGGAGNSPLHF.

The V gene is TRBV2, the J gene TRBJ2-7, with 8 bases that match TRBD2. V was clipped by 2 bases and J by 2 bases; unmatched bases: 2. CDR3 length: 14 amino acids. CDR1 is SNHLY, CDR2 FYNNEI, per germline. The CDR3 is CASSETSGTYEQYF. Written as DNA, the CDR3 is TGTGCCAGCAGTGAAACTAGCGGAACCTACGAGCAGTACTTC.

This clone was recorded once. In nucleotides, the CDR3 is TGTGCCTGGAGTCTTCGGACTAGCGGGGGGGCAACAGATACGCAGTATTTT. Its protein product is CAWSLRTSGGATDTQYF. V and J are TRBV30 and TRBJ2-3; 15 nucleotides match TRBD2. J was trimmed by 3 bases and V by 2 bases; bases with no gene match: 6. Germline CDR1 GTSNPN, CDR2 SVGIG (reference sequence). The CDR3 spans 17 residues.

This clone was found once. This chain's CDR3 is CASNRRPGQGALNEQFF. The CDR3 nucleotides are TGTGCCAGCAACCGCAGACCGGGACAGGGGGCATTGAATGAGCAGTTCTTC. The genes are TRBV2 and TRBJ2-1; TRBD1 matches 12 bases. The CDR3 runs to 17 residues. After removal of 7 bases from V and 7 bases from J, the junction contained 14 bases not matched to a gene. Germline CDR1 and CDR2: SNHLY and FYNNEI.

The chain carries TRBV9 and TRBJ2-3; 12 bases align to TRBD2. The V and J ends lost 4 bases and 2 bases, in that order; junction bases with no gene match: 8. This CDR3 is built from 17 residues. Germline CDR1 SGDLS, CDR2 YYNGEE. The CDR3, as DNA: TGTGCCAGCAGCCCGCGACTAGCGGGGGCCTCCACAGATACGCAGTATTTT. Its protein product is CASSPRLAGASTDTQYF.

This chain connects TRBV25-1 to TRBJ2-1; the match to TRBD1 covers 8 bases. Germline V gene sequence: CDR1 MGHDK, CDR2 SYGVNS. V was pared by 5 bases and J by 7 bases, with 7 bases of the junction left unmatched. The CDR3 runs to 14 residues. The CDR3 sequence is CASSSQGAGNEQFF. In DNA, the CDR3 is TGTGCCAGCAGTTCGCAGGGGGCTGGTAATGAGCAGTTCTTC.

This chain connects TRBV2 to TRBJ1-5, with a possible D match to TRBD1 (5 bases). The germline CDR1 and CDR2 sequences are SNHLY and FYNNEI. This CDR3 is built from 13 residues. Deletions cut 8 bases from V and 7 bases from J, with 15 bases between. CDR3 in DNA: TGTGCCAGCGCGGGGGGGTGGGGGCAGCCCCAGCATTTT. It is translated as CASAGGWGQPQHF.

The chain is built from TRBV27 and TRBJ1-1; no definite D call. Germline V lookup: CDR1 MNHEY, CDR2 SMNVEV (reference sequence). V lost 5 bases, J lost 1 base, and 14 bases lay in between. This CDR3 has 15 amino acids. The CDR3 nucleotides are TGTGCCAGCAGTGACCGACCTTCGGGGAACACTGAAGCTTTCTTT. Translation: CASSDRPSGNTEAFF.

This clone was counted between two and nine times. This chain joins TRBV5-1 and TRBJ1-3; D not certain. V was cut by 3 bases and J by 2 bases, with 12 bases left in between. The CDR3 extends over 15 amino acids. Germline loops: CDR1 SGHRS, CDR2 YFSETQ. CDR3: CASSSSPGTGNTIYF. In DNA form, the CDR3 reads TGCGCCAGCAGCTCCAGCCCGGGGACTGGAAACACCATATATTTT.

The chain joins TRBV19 to TRBJ1-1; no reliable D call. The CDR3 totals 13 residues. V was trimmed by 10 bases and J by 1 base, leaving 13 bases between them. The germline V gene encodes CDR1 LNHDA and CDR2 SQIVND (reference sequence). In DNA, the CDR3 is TGTGCCAATAGCTCACAGCAGAACACTGAAGCTTTCTTT. This sequence encodes CANSSQQNTEAFF.

This clone appeared once. This chain links TRBV19 with TRBJ1-1; a weak D match, TRBD1 (5 bases). Looked up from germline, CDR1 is LNHDA and CDR2 is SQIVND (reference sequence). The CDR3 spans 15 residues. Trimming took off 3 bases at V and 5 bases at J, with 16 bases between the two ends. Here the CDR3 DNA reads TGTGCCAGTAGTATGGGCGGGGGAGGATGGACTGAAGCTTTCTTT. This sequence encodes CASSMGGGGWTEAFF.

Many counts were recorded for this clone. The chain carries TRBV18 and TRBJ1-5; D gene unclear. This CDR3 has 15 amino acids. The V end lost 0 bases, the J end lost 4 bases, and 10 bases lay between the germline ends. The germline V gene encodes CDR1 KGHSH and CDR2 LQKENI. CDR3 loop: CASSPPVRSNQPQHF. The CDR3 DNA reads TGTGCCAGCTCACCACCGGTCAGATCTAATCAGCCCCAGCATTTT.

The chain combines TRBV9 with TRBJ2-1; a possible D gene is TRBD1 (6 bases). The CDR3 loop spans 13 amino acids. CDR1 and CDR2 (germline): SGDLS, YYNGEE. V was trimmed by 4 bases and J by 6 bases, leaving 11 bases between them. The CDR3 loop reads CASSTTGRNEQFF. The CDR3 DNA reads as TGTGCCAGCAGCACGACAGGCCGCAATGAGCAGTTCTTC.

CDR3 nucleotide sequence: TGCGCCAGCAGCCAACTTCAGACCGGAGGGGAGACCCAGTACTTC. Amino acids: CASSQLQTGGETQYF. The rearrangement uses TRBV5-1 and TRBJ2-5; D may be TRBD2 (6 bases). The CDR3 runs 15 residues. Germline-derived CDR1 and CDR2 are SGHRS and YFSETQ. With 4 bases removed from V and 5 bases from J, the gap between germline ends came to 18 bases.

This clone appeared a single time. The chain uses TRBV18 and TRBJ1-6, with 7 bases fitting TRBD1. Trimming cost V 3 bases and J 6 bases; bases outside gene matches: 5. This CDR3 contains 15 residues. Germline CDR1 KGHSH, CDR2 LQKENI. CDR3 in amino acids: CASSPPPGGNSPLHF. In DNA form, the CDR3 reads TGTGCCAGCTCACCCCCGCCAGGGGGTAATTCACCCCTCCACTTT.

By share, this clone ranks as large. This chain connects TRBV5-6 to TRBJ2-2, with 8 bases that match TRBD1. With 1 base clipped from V and 5 bases from J, the junction kept 7 bases outside the gene matches. CDR3 length: 16 amino acids. CDR1 SGHDT and CDR2 YYEEEE come from the germline V gene. The CDR3 DNA is TGTGCCAGCAGCTTGTTAACAGGGGGTACAACCGGGGAGCTGTTTTTT. It yields the protein CASSLLTGGTTGELFF.

J is TRBJ1-3 and V is TRBV13; D is possibly TRBD1 (5 bases). This CDR3 region has 15 residues. V was shortened by 4 bases and J by 2 bases, with 12 bases between the two germline ends. Germline CDR1 PRHDT, CDR2 FYEKMQ (reference sequence). CDR3 in DNA: TGTGCCAGCAGCTCCCCGGGGGAGGCTGGAAACACCATATATTTT. Translated, it gives CASSSPGEAGNTIYF.

Turning to this clone: The junction differs from germline at one of its ends, possibly a read error. The rearrangement links TRBV7-9 to TRBJ1-1; tentatively, D is TRBD1 (5 bases). The CDR3 loop spans 13 amino acids. From germline, CDR1 is SEHNR and CDR2 FQNEAQ (reference sequence). The CDR3 reads CSSSWGGDTEAFF. CDR3 bases: TGTTCCAGCAGCTGGGGGGGGGACACTGAAGCTTTCTTT. Complete variable domain (other parts from reference TRBV7-9 and TRBJ1-1): DTGVSQNPRHKITKRGQNVTFRCDPISEHNRLYWYRQTLGQGPEFLTYFQNEAQLEKSRLLSDRFSAERPKGSFSTLEIQRTEQGDSAMYLCSSSWGGDTEAFFGQGTRLTVV.

The chain uses TRBV2 and TRBJ2-7; a possible D gene is TRBD2 (7 bases). The CDR3 spans 13 residues. V lost 9 bases, J lost 3 bases, and 15 bases lay in between. CDR1 is SNHLY and CDR2 is FYNNEI in the germline V gene. The CDR3: CASIGGQGYEQYF. The CDR3 DNA sequence: TGTGCCAGTATCGGGGGGCAAGGCTACGAGCAGTACTTC. The variable domain in full, with the rest retrieved from reference TRBV2 and TRBJ2-7, is EPEVTQTPSHQVTQMGQEVILRCVPISNHLYFYWYRQILGQKVEFLVSFYNNEISEKSEIFDDQFSVERPDGSNFTLKIRSTKLEDSAMYFCASIGGQGYEQYFGPGTRLTVT.

The chain recombines TRBV6-6 with TRBJ2-1, with 8 bases aligning to TRBD1. The CDR3 spans 14 residues. The junction had 7 bases not matched to a gene; V was cut back by 6 bases and J by 6 bases. Germline CDR1 and CDR2: MNHNY and SVGAGI (reference sequence). CDR3 nucleotide sequence: TGTGCCAGCAGCCAGGGGGCCCCGTCCAATGAGCAGTTCTTC. Protein product: CASSQGAPSNEQFF.

The chain carries TRBV27 and TRBJ1-1; a weak D match, TRBD1 (6 bases). Germline CDR1 reads MNHEY; CDR2 reads SMNVEV (reference sequence). The CDR3 runs 15 residues. Deletions cut 6 bases from V and 5 bases from J, with 19 bases between. This CDR3 reads CASSHPAGGRTEAFF. The CDR3 bases are TGTGCCAGCAGCCACCCAGCGGGGGGGCGGACTGAAGCTTTCTTT.

In its sample, this clone was seen a few times. The rearrangement joins TRBV7-8 to TRBJ1-1; a weak D match, TRBD1 (5 bases). Germline CDR1 reads SGHVS; CDR2 reads FQNEAQ. The V end was cut by 6 bases, the J end by 1 base, with 9 bases between. The CDR3 consists of 13 residues. CDR3 residues: CASSQQENTEAFF. As DNA, the CDR3 is TGTGCCAGCAGTCAACAGGAGAACACTGAAGCTTTCTTT.

The CDR3 is CASSQDSGGGQLAKNIQYF. CDR3 sequence (DNA): TGTGCCAGCAGCCAAGATTCGGGCGGGGGTCAGCTAGCCAAAAACATTCAGTACTTC. The chain couples TRBV4-2 to TRBJ2-4; TRBD2 matches at 7 bases. This CDR3 is built from 19 residues. Trimming cost V 0 bases and J 0 bases; bases outside gene matches: 11. Germline-derived CDR1 and CDR2 are LGHNA and YNFKEQ.

J is TRBJ1-1 and V is TRBV4-2; 7 positions match TRBD1. Germline loops: CDR1 LGHNA, CDR2 YNFKEQ. This CDR3 is 13 amino acids long. Trimming took 8 bases from V and 5 from J; bases not matched to a gene: 8. The CDR3 region is CASGSGGRTEAFF. CDR3 nucleotides: TGTGCCAGCGGATCAGGGGGAAGGACTGAAGCTTTCTTT.

This clone came up a few times. The gene calls are TRBV10-3 and TRBJ2-3, with 13 bases identical to TRBD2. The germline gives CDR1 ENHRY, CDR2 SYGVKD. CDR3 length equals 14 residues. The V and J ends lost 6 bases and 6 bases, in that order; junction bases with no gene match: 3. CDR3 in DNA: TGTGCCATCAGCACGGGACTAGCGGGGGATACGCAGTATTTT. Its protein is CAISTGLAGDTQYF.

The rearrangement links TRBV6-4 to TRBJ2-3; weak D call: TRBD2 (5 bases). The CDR3 runs 15 residues. V shed 6 bases and J shed 0 bases, with 13 bases lying between them. CDR1 and CDR2 from the germline V gene are MRHNA and SNTAGT. CDR3 coding DNA: TGTGCCAGCAGCACAGCGGCAGGAAGCACAGATACGCAGTATTTT. Protein product: CASSTAAGSTDTQYF.

The chain couples TRBV4-2 to TRBJ1-1; perhaps TRBD1 as D (6 bases). The CDR3 has 14 residues. V was cut by 0 bases and J by 1 base, with 6 bases left in between. In germline, CDR1 is LGHNA, CDR2 YNFKEQ. This CDR3 is CASSQDRGNTEAFF. In DNA, the CDR3 is TGTGCCAGCAGCCAAGACAGGGGGAACACTGAAGCTTTCTTT.

The rearrangement joins TRBV4-1 to TRBJ2-5; TRBD1 might be the D (5 bases). The J call could be wrong; TRBJ2-7 is a better fit for the DNA end. The length of the CDR3 is 15 residues. CDR1 is MGHRA, CDR2 YSYEKL, per germline. CDR3 coding DNA: TGCGCCAGCAGCCGACAAATACAGGTCTCCTACGAGCAGTACTTC. Translated: CASSRQIQVSYEQYF.

The genes are TRBV5-6 and TRBJ2-2, with D uncertain. Trimming pared 4 bases from V and 2 bases from J, leaving 12 bases between. Germline V gives CDR1 SGHDT, CDR2 YYEEEE. The CDR3 contains 15 residues. CDR3 amino acids: CASSVGQINTGELFF. The CDR3 DNA follows: TGTGCCAGCAGCGTGGGCCAGATAAACACCGGGGAGCTGTTTTTT. The complete variable domain, with remaining parts taken from reference TRBV5-6 and TRBJ2-2, reads DAGVTQSPTHLIKTRGQQVTLRCSPKSGHDTVSWYQQALGQGPQFIFQYYEEEERQRGNFPDRFSGHQFPNYSSELNVNALLLGDSALYLCASSVGQINTGELFFGEGSRLTVL.

In this sample, this clone turned up a few times. This chain connects TRBV6-5 to TRBJ2-7; no definite D call. V shed 5 bases and J shed 2 bases, with 13 bases lying between them. This CDR3 has 14 amino acids. The germline V gene encodes CDR1 MNHEY and CDR2 SVGAGI. CDR3 coding DNA: TGTGCCAGCAGTGAATACCCACAAACCTACGAGCAGTACTTC. Translating gives CASSEYPQTYEQYF.